What follows are 4 T cell receptor beta chains derived from one specimen sequenced in a study of blood T cell repertoires in COVID-19. Clones were read by immunoSEQ multiplex PCR, and TCRdb kept only the in-frame ones, dropping some. The data show under 85,000 clones, roughly 84% seen once. Sample: peripheral blood. The origin of the receptors is a man between 45 and 60 years old with acute or convalescent COVID-19.

This clone was counted once. The V call is TRBV5-5, the J call TRBJ2-5; a possible D gene is TRBD2 (7 bases). The V end lost 3 bases, the J end lost 5 bases, and 14 bases lay between the germline ends. Germline CDR1 reads SGHKS; CDR2 reads YYEKEE (reference sequence). The CDR3 is 14 residues long. CDR3 sequence reads: CASSSGHGRETQYF. The CDR3 DNA reads TGTGCCAGCAGCTCGGGACACGGGAGGGAGACCCAGTACTTC. Full variable domain (rest looked up from reference TRBV5-5 and TRBJ2-5): DAGVTQSPTHLIKTRGQQVTLRCSPISGHKSVSWYQQVLGQGPQFIFQYYEKEERGRGNFPDRFSARQFPNYSSELNVNALLLGDSALYLCASSSGHGRETQYFGPGTRLLVL.

The CDR3 loop is CASSYSRGVNNEQFF. The CDR3 DNA is TGTGCCAGCAGTTACTCACGGGGGGTGAACAATGAGCAGTTCTTC. The gene calls are TRBV6-2 or TRBV6-3 and TRBJ2-1; 7 bases fit TRBD2. The CDR3 loop spans 15 amino acids. V shed 0 bases, J shed 5 bases, and the junction held 4 bases outside the gene matches. Germline V lookup: CDR1 MNHEY, CDR2 SVGEGT.

This clone appeared a single time. Written as DNA, the CDR3 is TGTGCCAGCAGCTTAATAAGCGGGGGGCGAGATACGCAGTATTTT. This codes for CASSLISGGRDTQYF. The rearrangement joins TRBV7-9 to TRBJ2-3; 9 bases are a match to TRBD2. V gave up 2 bases and J gave up 5 bases; unmatched junction bases: 5. The CDR3 covers 15 residues. Per germline, CDR1 SEHNR and CDR2 FQNEAQ (reference sequence).

The gene calls are TRBV3-1 (or the pseudogene TRBV3-2) and TRBJ1-6, with 9 bases identical to TRBD1. CDR1 and CDR2 from the germline V gene are LGHDT and YNNKEL (reference sequence). CDR3 length: 15 residues. After removal of 0 bases from V and 7 bases from J, the junction contained 1 base not matched to a gene. CDR3 nucleotide sequence: TGTGCCAGCAGCCAAGAGGACAGGGGAAATTCACCCCTCCACTTT. Translation: CASSQEDRGNSPLHF.